The clone carrying this T cell receptor beta chain was counted ten times or more. As yet, its antigen is unknown. TCRdb re-derived calls from the PCR reads in MiXCR, one entry per CDR3 protein. Of under 85,000 distinct CDR3 sequences in the sample, about 17% are singletons; the top ten hold under 1.5%. This specimen comes from a study of molecular identifiers for immune sequencing clone quantification. Naive CD8 libraries were made from roughly 18,000 to 920,000 sorted cells, and they used 10%, 30% or 50% RNA. Based on a CD8+CD4-CCR7+CD45RA+ profile, naive CD8 T cells were sorted. This CDR3 contains 15 residues. After removal of 4 bases from V and 2 bases from J, the junction contained 8 bases not matched to a gene. The V gene's germline CDR1 is PRHDT and CDR2 FYEKMQ (reference sequence). Study conclusions and caveats: Clones with over 20 RNA copies captured over 99% of effector molecules but under 1% of naive ones.

This rearrangement joins TRBV13 to TRBJ2-7; the match to TRBD2 covers 7 bases. Sequencing input: naive CD8+ T cells from blood, with Jurkat cell RNA spiked in. Subset described: FACS-sorted CD8+CD4-CCR7+CD45RA+ naive T cells. The receptor's source is a human donor in good health. Some libraries in this study had Jurkat cell RNA spiked in. Written as DNA, the CDR3 is TGTGCCAGCAGCTGTCCTGGAGCGGGGACCTACGAGCAGTACTTC. Translating gives CASSCPGAGTYEQYF.